The TCR beta chain under discussion was sequenced for a study of T-cell reconstitution after alpha-beta-depleted transplantation in children. This CDR3 has 15 residues. Germline V lookup: CDR1 SGHDN, CDR2 FVKESK. The V gene lost 4 bases and the J gene lost 5 bases, with 18 bases spanning the gap. Unique molecular identifiers were incorporated when the TCRbeta library was constructed. TCRdb used MiXCR to reprocess the PCR reads, holding one entry per CDR3 protein. The sample yields approximately 510,000 distinct CDR3 sequences, approximately 20% seen once. This clonotype was counted only a few times. Sequences were derived from PBMCs from the stem cell graft donor, sampled from the stem cell graft. The chain joins TRBV14 to TRBJ2-7, with D perhaps matching TRBD1 or TRBD2 (6 bases each). This sequence originates from a human donor who donated a stem cell graft to a child with acute lymphoblastic leukemia. The CDR3 DNA reads TGTGCCAGCAGCCCCTTGGAGGGGGTAAGGAACGAGCAGTACTTC. Protein: CASSPLEGVRNEQYF.